Listed below are T cell receptor beta chains from one sample, sequenced in a study of primary melanoma T cells and metastatic recurrence. TCRdb's table, derived via immunoSEQ multiplex PCR, lists solely in-frame clones and lacks some. The table includes about 3,100 clones, 82% detected once. The specimen was melanoma tumor tissue. Every receptor here comes from a human donor with melanoma. The CDR3 runs from the conserved cysteine through the conserved F or W. Fields, in order: D gene, J gene, clone size, V gene, CDR3 protein, CDR3 DNA. The D gene is left open where the match is weak. Clone size appears in some rows only: once, few, many, or a class for an expanded clone.

d_gene: TRBD1; j_gene: TRBJ2-1; abundance: -; v_gene: TRBV28; CDR3aa: CASSPLDRGPYNEQFF; CDR3nt: TGTGCCAGCAGTCCGCTGGACAGGGGCCCCTACAATGAGCAGTTCTTC
d_gene: -; j_gene: TRBJ2-7; abundance: -; v_gene: TRBV6-8; CDR3aa: CASSHKSYEQYF; CDR3nt: TGTGCCAGCAGTCATAAATCCTACGAGCAGTACTTC
d_gene: TRBD1; j_gene: TRBJ1-5; abundance: -; v_gene: TRBV11-3; CDR3aa: CASSQDRGSNQPQHF; CDR3nt: TGTGCCAGCAGCCAGGACAGGGGTAGCAATCAGCCCCAGCATTTT
d_gene: -; j_gene: TRBJ2-4; abundance: -; v_gene: TRBV11-3; CDR3aa: CASTSVGTKNIQYF; CDR3nt: TGTGCCAGCACCTCAGTGGGCACCAAAAACATTCAGTACTTC
d_gene: TRBD1; j_gene: TRBJ1-4; abundance: -; v_gene: TRBV7-1; CDR3aa: CASTDRGNEKLFF; CDR3nt: TGTGCCAGCACCGACAGGGGTAATGAAAAACTGTTTTTT
d_gene: -; j_gene: TRBJ1-2; abundance: -; v_gene: TRBV11-3; CDR3aa: CASSPARPRDYGYTF; CDR3nt: TGTGCCAGCAGCCCCGCCAGGCCGCGGGACTATGGCTACACCTTC
d_gene: TRBD1; j_gene: TRBJ2-5; abundance: once; v_gene: TRBV6-8; CDR3aa: CASSNNYRGTETQYF; CDR3nt: TGTGCCAGCAGCAATAACTACAGGGGAACGGAGACTCAGTACTTC
d_gene: TRBD2; j_gene: TRBJ2-7; abundance: -; v_gene: TRBV19; CDR3aa: CASSWLGGSEQYF; CDR3nt: TGTGCCAGTAGTTGGTTGGGGGGGTCAGAGCAGTACTTC
d_gene: TRBD2; j_gene: TRBJ2-3; abundance: few; v_gene: TRBV11-3; CDR3aa: CASSLSGGPGDTQYF; CDR3nt: TGTGCCAGCAGCTTGAGCGGGGGGCCGGGAGATACGCAGTATTTT
d_gene: -; j_gene: TRBJ2-1; abundance: -; v_gene: TRBV7-4; CDR3aa: CASSKGRVNEQFF; CDR3nt: TGTGCCAGCAGTAAAGGCAGGGTTAATGAGCAGTTCTTC
d_gene: TRBD2; j_gene: TRBJ2-1; abundance: large; v_gene: TRBV11-3; CDR3aa: CASSPGTMGYEQFF; CDR3nt: TGTGCCAGCAGCCCGGGGACTATGGGTTATGAGCAGTTCTTC
d_gene: TRBD1; j_gene: TRBJ1-1; abundance: -; v_gene: TRBV11-3; CDR3aa: CASSLQGAMNTEAFF; CDR3nt: TGTGCCAGCAGCCTACAGGGGGCAATGAACACTGAAGCTTTCTTT
d_gene: -; j_gene: TRBJ1-2; abundance: -; v_gene: TRBV30; CDR3aa: CAWNPLGTYGYTF; CDR3nt: TGTGCCTGGAACCCACTCGGGACGTATGGCTACACCTTC
d_gene: TRBD1; j_gene: TRBJ2-1; abundance: -; v_gene: TRBV29-1; CDR3aa: CSVVDRRSYNEQFF; CDR3nt: TGCAGCGTTGTGGACAGGCGATCCTACAATGAGCAGTTCTTC
d_gene: -; j_gene: TRBJ1-2; abundance: -; v_gene: TRBV6-8; CDR3aa: CASSPSNYGYTF; CDR3nt: TGTGCCAGTAGCCCCTCTAACTATGGCTACACCTTC
d_gene: -; j_gene: TRBJ2-7; abundance: -; v_gene: TRBV6-8; CDR3aa: CASSKLGSSYEQYF; CDR3nt: TGTGCCAGCAGTAAACTCGGCAGTTCCTACGAGCAGTACTTC
d_gene: -; j_gene: TRBJ1-1; abundance: -; v_gene: TRBV19; CDR3aa: CASSMVGRGDTEAFF; CDR3nt: TGTGCCAGTAGTATGGTGGGACGGGGTGACACTGAAGCTTTCTTT
d_gene: -; j_gene: TRBJ2-7; abundance: -; v_gene: TRBV11-3; CDR3aa: CASRKPLTENPYEQYF; CDR3nt: TGTGCCAGCAGGAAACCCCTGACGGAAAATCCCTACGAGCAGTACTTC
d_gene: -; j_gene: TRBJ1-5; abundance: -; v_gene: TRBV6-4; CDR3aa: CASSKRSNQPQHF; CDR3nt: TGTGCCAGCTCGAAACGGTCCAATCAGCCCCAGCATTTT
d_gene: TRBD2; j_gene: TRBJ2-1; abundance: once; v_gene: TRBV16; CDR3aa: CASSQSMASGDYNEQFF; CDR3nt: TGTGCCAGCAGCCAATCAATGGCTAGCGGAGACTACAATGAGCAGTTCTTC
d_gene: -; j_gene: TRBJ1-5; abundance: -; v_gene: TRBV11-3; CDR3aa: CASSPRMGRSQPQHF; CDR3nt: TGTGCCAGCAGCCCCCGAATGGGCAGAAGTCAGCCCCAGCATTTT
d_gene: -; j_gene: TRBJ1-4; abundance: -; v_gene: TRBV6-8; CDR3aa: CATQGASTNEKLFF; CDR3nt: TGTGCCACTCAAGGGGCCTCAACTAATGAAAAACTGTTTTTT
d_gene: -; j_gene: TRBJ2-7; abundance: -; v_gene: TRBV11-3; CDR3aa: CASSLDGGSYEQYF; CDR3nt: TGTGCCAGCAGCTTGGACGGGGGATCCTACGAGCAGTACTTC
d_gene: -; j_gene: TRBJ1-4; abundance: -; v_gene: TRBV29-1; CDR3aa: CSVGGTTTNEKLFF; CDR3nt: TGCAGCGTTGGGGGGACCACAACTAATGAAAAACTGTTTTTT
d_gene: -; j_gene: TRBJ2-2; abundance: -; v_gene: TRBV5-1; CDR3aa: CASSWGRGRGDTEELFF; CDR3nt: TGCGCCAGCAGCTGGGGTCGCGGAAGAGGGGACACCGAGGAGCTGTTTTTT
d_gene: -; j_gene: TRBJ1-3; abundance: -; v_gene: TRBV7-6; CDR3aa: CASSLWRSYSGNTIYF; CDR3nt: TGTGCCAGCAGCTTATGGAGGTCCTACTCTGGAAACACCATATATTTT
d_gene: -; j_gene: TRBJ1-4; abundance: -; v_gene: TRBV11-3; CDR3aa: CASSAWGPNEKLFF; CDR3nt: TGTGCCAGCAGCGCGTGGGGGCCAAATGAAAAACTGTTTTTT
d_gene: -; j_gene: TRBJ1-1; abundance: once; v_gene: TRBV28; CDR3aa: CASSPSLLTNSGGIGEAFF; CDR3nt: TGTGCCAGCAGTCCTTCCCTCCTAACAAACAGCGGGGGAATAGGGGAAGCTTTCTTT
d_gene: TRBD1; j_gene: TRBJ1-5; abundance: -; v_gene: TRBV19; CDR3aa: CASSSPGTGGDQPQHF; CDR3nt: TGTGCCAGTAGCAGCCCCGGGACAGGGGGAGATCAGCCCCAGCATTTT
d_gene: -; j_gene: TRBJ1-6; abundance: -; v_gene: TRBV28; CDR3aa: CASSGGVSYNSPLHF; CDR3nt: TGTGCCAGCAGCGGAGGGGTCTCCTATAATTCACCCCTCCACTTT
d_gene: TRBD2; j_gene: TRBJ2-7; abundance: -; v_gene: TRBV7-7; CDR3aa: CASSARLAAEINEQYF; CDR3nt: TGTGCCAGCAGCGCCAGACTAGCGGCTGAGATAAACGAGCAGTACTTC
d_gene: -; j_gene: TRBJ2-3; abundance: -; v_gene: TRBV6-8; CDR3aa: CASSSGGAGTDTQYF; CDR3nt: TGTGCCAGCAGTTCAGGGGGGGCTGGCACAGATACGCAGTATTTT
d_gene: -; j_gene: TRBJ1-2; abundance: -; v_gene: TRBV19; CDR3aa: CASTGTFYGYTF; CDR3nt: TGTGCCAGTACAGGGACATTCTATGGCTACACCTTC
d_gene: TRBD1; j_gene: TRBJ1-2; abundance: -; v_gene: TRBV23-1; CDR3aa: CASSKTQGALGYGYTF; CDR3nt: TGCGCCAGCAGCAAAACACAGGGGGCGCTAGGCTATGGCTACACCTTC
d_gene: TRBD2; j_gene: TRBJ2-5; abundance: -; v_gene: TRBV11-3; CDR3aa: CASSPSGWSGRQTQYF; CDR3nt: TGTGCCAGCAGCCCCTCCGGGTGGAGCGGGAGACAGACCCAGTACTTC
d_gene: -; j_gene: TRBJ2-7; abundance: -; v_gene: TRBV22-1; CDR3aa: CASRPGHLGEQYF; CDR3nt: TGTGCCAGCAGACCGGGACATCTTGGCGAGCAGTACTTC
d_gene: -; j_gene: TRBJ2-3; abundance: once; v_gene: TRBV15; CDR3aa: CATSRGSPTDMQYF; CDR3nt: TGTGCCACCAGCAGAGGGTCCCCCACAGATATGCAGTATTTT
d_gene: TRBD2; j_gene: TRBJ2-1; abundance: large; v_gene: TRBV6-8; CDR3aa: CASSRVRLAGGPCEQFF; CDR3nt: TGTGCCAGCAGTAGGGTGAGACTAGCGGGAGGGCCCTGTGAGCAGTTCTTC
d_gene: -; j_gene: TRBJ2-3; abundance: -; v_gene: TRBV19; CDR3aa: CASSIAPGDTDTQYF; CDR3nt: TGTGCCAGTAGTATAGCCCCGGGGGACACAGATACGCAGTATTTT
d_gene: TRBD2; j_gene: TRBJ2-1; abundance: -; v_gene: TRBV6-8; CDR3aa: CASSYGEGEQFF; CDR3nt: TGTGCCAGCAGTTATGGGGAGGGTGAGCAGTTCTTC
d_gene: -; j_gene: TRBJ1-2; abundance: -; v_gene: TRBV29-1; CDR3aa: CSVEDTTRGRHYGYTF; CDR3nt: TGCAGCGTTGAAGATACGACCCGGGGACGCCATTATGGCTACACCTTC
d_gene: TRBD2; j_gene: TRBJ2-1; abundance: -; v_gene: TRBV15; CDR3aa: CATSRDPPWRESYNEQFF; CDR3nt: TGTGCCACCAGCAGAGACCCACCGTGGCGGGAGTCCTACAATGAGCAGTTCTTC
d_gene: -; j_gene: TRBJ2-7; abundance: -; v_gene: TRBV6-8; CDR3aa: CASSLLAYEQYF; CDR3nt: TGTGCCAGCAGCTTATTGGCCTACGAGCAGTACTTC
d_gene: TRBD1; j_gene: TRBJ1-2; abundance: -; v_gene: TRBV18; CDR3aa: CASSHGTGGYYGYTF; CDR3nt: TGTGCCAGCTCACACGGGACAGGGGGTTACTATGGCTACACCTTC
d_gene: -; j_gene: TRBJ1-5; abundance: -; v_gene: TRBV6-8; CDR3aa: CASSPTWGNNQPQHF; CDR3nt: TGTGCCAGCAGTCCCACTTGGGGGAACAATCAGCCCCAGCATTTT
d_gene: -; j_gene: TRBJ2-4; abundance: -; v_gene: TRBV19; CDR3aa: CASSTLDRLGSIQYF; CDR3nt: TGTGCCAGTAGTACTCTAGACAGGTTAGGAAGTATTCAGTACTTC
d_gene: -; j_gene: TRBJ1-1; abundance: -; v_gene: TRBV28; CDR3aa: CASSEGVNTEAFF; CDR3nt: TGTGCCAGCAGCGAAGGGGTGAACACTGAAGCTTTCTTT
d_gene: -; j_gene: TRBJ1-4; abundance: -; v_gene: TRBV5-1; CDR3aa: CASSFHLQGHDEKLFF; CDR3nt: TGCGCCAGCAGCTTTCATTTACAGGGACATGACGAAAAACTGTTTTTT
d_gene: -; j_gene: TRBJ2-2; abundance: -; v_gene: TRBV5-1; CDR3aa: CASSSELFGVRGGELFF; CDR3nt: TGCGCCAGCAGCTCGGAGTTATTCGGTGTGAGGGGCGGGGAGCTGTTTTTT
d_gene: TRBD2; j_gene: TRBJ2-7; abundance: -; v_gene: TRBV6-8; CDR3aa: CASREAEGGRNPYEQYF; CDR3nt: TGTGCCAGCAGGGAGGCCGAAGGCGGGAGGAACCCTTACGAGCAGTACTTC
d_gene: -; j_gene: TRBJ2-5; abundance: -; v_gene: TRBV7-1; CDR3aa: CASSFGTQETQYF; CDR3nt: TGTGCCAGCAGCTTCGGGACCCAAGAGACCCAGTACTTC
d_gene: -; j_gene: TRBJ2-7; abundance: -; v_gene: TRBV6-8; CDR3aa: CASRRDVSSSYEQYF; CDR3nt: TGTGCCAGCAGGCGGGACGTCTCCTCCTCCTACGAGCAGTACTTC
d_gene: -; j_gene: TRBJ2-1; abundance: few; v_gene: TRBV18; CDR3aa: CASSPRTVSSYNEQFF; CDR3nt: TGTGCCAGCTCACCACGGACAGTCAGCTCCTACAATGAGCAGTTCTTC
d_gene: -; j_gene: TRBJ1-2; abundance: -; v_gene: TRBV11-3; CDR3aa: CASSRGNNLGLNYGYTF; CDR3nt: TGTGCCAGCAGCCGGGGAAACAACCTGGGGCTTAACTATGGCTACACCTTC
d_gene: TRBD2; j_gene: TRBJ2-3; abundance: -; v_gene: TRBV5-1; CDR3aa: CASSFSGGSGDTQYF; CDR3nt: TGCGCCAGCAGCTTTAGCGGGGGCTCGGGTGATACGCAGTATTTT
d_gene: TRBD1; j_gene: TRBJ2-3; abundance: -; v_gene: TRBV30; CDR3aa: CACWTGKMTDTQYF; CDR3nt: TGTGCCTGCTGGACAGGAAAGATGACAGATACGCAGTATTTT
d_gene: -; j_gene: TRBJ2-6; abundance: -; v_gene: TRBV4-1; CDR3aa: CASSPLSGSGANVLTF; CDR3nt: TGCGCCAGCAGCCCACTCAGCGGCTCTGGGGCCAACGTCCTGACTTTC